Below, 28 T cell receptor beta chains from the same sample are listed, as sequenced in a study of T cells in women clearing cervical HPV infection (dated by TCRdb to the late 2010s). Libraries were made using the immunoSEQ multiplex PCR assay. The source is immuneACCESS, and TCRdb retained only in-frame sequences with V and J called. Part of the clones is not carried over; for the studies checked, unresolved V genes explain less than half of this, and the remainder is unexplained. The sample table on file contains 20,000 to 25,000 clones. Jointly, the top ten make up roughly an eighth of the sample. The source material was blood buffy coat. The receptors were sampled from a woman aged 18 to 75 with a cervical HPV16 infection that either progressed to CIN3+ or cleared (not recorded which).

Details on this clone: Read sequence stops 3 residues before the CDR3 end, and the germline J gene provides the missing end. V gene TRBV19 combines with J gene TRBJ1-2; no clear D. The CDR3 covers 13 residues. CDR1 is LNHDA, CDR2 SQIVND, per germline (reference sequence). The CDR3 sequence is CASSRAGGNDYTF. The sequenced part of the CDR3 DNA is TGTGCCAGTAGTAGAGCGGGAGGGAATGAC.

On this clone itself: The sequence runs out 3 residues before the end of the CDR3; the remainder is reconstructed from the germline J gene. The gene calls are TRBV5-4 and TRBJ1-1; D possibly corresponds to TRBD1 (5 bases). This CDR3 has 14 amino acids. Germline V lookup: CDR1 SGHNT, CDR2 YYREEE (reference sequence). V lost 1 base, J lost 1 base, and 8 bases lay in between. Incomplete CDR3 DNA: TGTGCCAGCAGCTTGAGAGGGGCGAACACTGAA. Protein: CASSLRGANTE. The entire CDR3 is CASSLRGANTEAFF.

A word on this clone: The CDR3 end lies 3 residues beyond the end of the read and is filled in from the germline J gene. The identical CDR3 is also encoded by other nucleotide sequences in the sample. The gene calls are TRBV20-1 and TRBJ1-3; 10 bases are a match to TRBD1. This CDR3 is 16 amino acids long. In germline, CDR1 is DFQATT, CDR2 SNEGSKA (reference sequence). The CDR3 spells CSARDLDRGQETTIYF. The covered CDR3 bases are TGCAGTGCTAGAGATCTTGACAGGGGGCAGGAAACCACA.

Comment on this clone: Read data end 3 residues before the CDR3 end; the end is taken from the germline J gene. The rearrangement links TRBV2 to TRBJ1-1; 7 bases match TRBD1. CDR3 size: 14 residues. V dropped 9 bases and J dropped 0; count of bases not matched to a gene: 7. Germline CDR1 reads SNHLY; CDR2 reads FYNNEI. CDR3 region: CASLNRGMNTEAFF. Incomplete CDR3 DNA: TGTGCCAGTCTAAACAGGGGCATGAACACTGAA.

CDR3 sequence: CSARSPGTGRTEAFF. Partial CDR3 DNA: TGCAGTGCTAGAAGTCCCGGGACAGGGAGAACTGAA. J is TRBJ1-1 and V is TRBV20-1, with 9 positions matching TRBD1. The CDR3 extends 3 residues past the end of the read, so its final part is completed from the germline J gene. The CDR3 has 15 amino acids. The V gene end was trimmed by 2 bases and the J gene end by 5 bases; junction bases not matched to a gene: 9. Germline lookup yields CDR1 DFQATT and CDR2 SNEGSKA (reference sequence).

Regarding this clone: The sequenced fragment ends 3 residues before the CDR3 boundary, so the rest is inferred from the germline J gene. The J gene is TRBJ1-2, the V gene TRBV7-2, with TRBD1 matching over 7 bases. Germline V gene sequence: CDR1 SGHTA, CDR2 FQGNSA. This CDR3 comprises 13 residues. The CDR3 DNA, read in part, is TGTGCCAGCAGCTCCAGACAGGGTTACGAC. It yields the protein CASSSRQGYD. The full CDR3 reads CASSSRQGYDYTF.

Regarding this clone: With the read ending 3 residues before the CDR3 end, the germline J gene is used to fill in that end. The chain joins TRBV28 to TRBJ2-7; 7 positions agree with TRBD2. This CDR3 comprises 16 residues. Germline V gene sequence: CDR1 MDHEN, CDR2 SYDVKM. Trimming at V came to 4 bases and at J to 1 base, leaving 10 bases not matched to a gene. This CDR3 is CASSSGGSGASYEQYF. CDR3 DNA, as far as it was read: TGTGCCAGCAGTTCCGGAGGGAGCGGGGCGTCCTACGAG.

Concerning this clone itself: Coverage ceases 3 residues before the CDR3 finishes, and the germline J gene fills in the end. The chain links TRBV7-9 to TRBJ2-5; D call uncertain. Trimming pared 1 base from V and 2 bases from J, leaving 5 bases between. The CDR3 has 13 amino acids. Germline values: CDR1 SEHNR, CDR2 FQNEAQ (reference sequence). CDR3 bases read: TGTGCCAGCAGCTTAGGTTCGCAAGAGACC. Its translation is CASSLGSQET. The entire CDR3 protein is CASSLGSQETQYF.

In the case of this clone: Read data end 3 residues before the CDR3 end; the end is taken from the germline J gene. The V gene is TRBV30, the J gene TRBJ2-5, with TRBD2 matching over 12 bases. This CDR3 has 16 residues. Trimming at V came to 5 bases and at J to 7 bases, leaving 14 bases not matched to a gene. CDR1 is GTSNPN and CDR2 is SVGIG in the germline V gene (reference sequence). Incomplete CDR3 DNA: TGTGCCTGGGGGCGGGAGCTAGCGGGGGGGCCGGGGACC. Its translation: CAWGRELAGGPGT. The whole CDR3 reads CAWGRELAGGPGTQYF.

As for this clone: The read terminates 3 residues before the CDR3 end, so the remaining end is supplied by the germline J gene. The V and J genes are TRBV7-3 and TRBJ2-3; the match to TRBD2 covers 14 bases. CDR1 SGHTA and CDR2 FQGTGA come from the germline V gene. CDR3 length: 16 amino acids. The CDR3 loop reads CASSPAGTSGRGSQYF. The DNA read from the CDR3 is TGTGCCAGCAGCCCCGCGGGGACTAGCGGGAGAGGTTCG.

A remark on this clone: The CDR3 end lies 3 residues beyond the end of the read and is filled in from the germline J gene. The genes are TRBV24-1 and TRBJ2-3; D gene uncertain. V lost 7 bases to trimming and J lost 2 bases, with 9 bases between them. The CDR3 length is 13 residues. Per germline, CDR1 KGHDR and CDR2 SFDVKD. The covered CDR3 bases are TGTGCCACCAGCAGCGTGCTCACAGATACG. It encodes CATSSVLTDT. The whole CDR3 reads CATSSVLTDTQYF.

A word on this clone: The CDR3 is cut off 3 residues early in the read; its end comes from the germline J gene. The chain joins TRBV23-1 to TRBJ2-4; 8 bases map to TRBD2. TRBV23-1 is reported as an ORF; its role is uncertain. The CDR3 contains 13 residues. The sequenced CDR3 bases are TGCGCCAGCAGTCTGGCGGGAGGCTATGGT. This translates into CASSLAGGYG. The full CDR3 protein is CASSLAGGYGQYF.

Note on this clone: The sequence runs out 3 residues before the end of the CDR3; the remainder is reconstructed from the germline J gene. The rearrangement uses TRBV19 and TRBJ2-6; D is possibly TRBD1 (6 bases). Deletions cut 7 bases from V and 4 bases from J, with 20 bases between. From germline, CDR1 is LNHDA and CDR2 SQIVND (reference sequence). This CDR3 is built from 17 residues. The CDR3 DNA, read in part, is TGTGCCAGTATACCGGGACAAGGAGTGGTCGGGGCCAACGTC. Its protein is CASIPGQGVVGANV. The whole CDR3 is CASIPGQGVVGANVLTF.

The part of the CDR3 DNA that was read is TGTGCCTGGAAGACAGGGAGTGAC. It is translated as CAWKTGSD. The whole CDR3 sequence reads CAWKTGSDYTF. The chain joins TRBV30 to TRBJ1-2; 7 positions match TRBD1. The read falls 3 residues short of the CDR3 end, and the missing part is taken from the germline J gene. The CDR3 extends over 11 amino acids. Germline CDR1 reads GTSNPN; CDR2 reads SVGIG (reference sequence).

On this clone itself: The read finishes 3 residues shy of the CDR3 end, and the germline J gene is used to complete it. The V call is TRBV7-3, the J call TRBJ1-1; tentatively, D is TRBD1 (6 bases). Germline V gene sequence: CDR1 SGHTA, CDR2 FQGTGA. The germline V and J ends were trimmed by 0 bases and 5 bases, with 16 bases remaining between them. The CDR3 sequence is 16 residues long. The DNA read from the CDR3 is TGTGCCAGCAGCTTAACGTCGGGGCAGGGGAAGACTGAA. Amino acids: CASSLTSGQGKTE. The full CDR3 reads CASSLTSGQGKTEAFF.

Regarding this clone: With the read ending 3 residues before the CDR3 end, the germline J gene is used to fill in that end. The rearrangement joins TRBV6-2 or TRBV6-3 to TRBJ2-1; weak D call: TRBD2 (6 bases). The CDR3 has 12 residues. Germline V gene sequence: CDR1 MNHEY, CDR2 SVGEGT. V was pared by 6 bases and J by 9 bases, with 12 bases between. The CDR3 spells CASRYPGGEQFF. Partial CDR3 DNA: TGTGCCAGCAGGTACCCCGGGGGTGAG.

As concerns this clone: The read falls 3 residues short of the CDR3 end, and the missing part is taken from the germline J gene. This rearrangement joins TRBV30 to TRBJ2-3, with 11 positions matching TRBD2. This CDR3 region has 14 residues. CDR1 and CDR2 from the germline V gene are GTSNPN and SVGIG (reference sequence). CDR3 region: CAWRALAGVETQYF. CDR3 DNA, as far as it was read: TGTGCCTGGAGAGCACTAGCGGGAGTGGAGACG. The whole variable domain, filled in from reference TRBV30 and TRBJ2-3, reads SQTIHQWPATLVQPVGSPLSLECTVEGTSNPNLYWYRQAAGRGLQLLFYSVGIGQISSEVPQNLSASRPQDRQFILSSKKLLLSDSGFYLCAWRALAGVETQYFGPGTRLTVL.

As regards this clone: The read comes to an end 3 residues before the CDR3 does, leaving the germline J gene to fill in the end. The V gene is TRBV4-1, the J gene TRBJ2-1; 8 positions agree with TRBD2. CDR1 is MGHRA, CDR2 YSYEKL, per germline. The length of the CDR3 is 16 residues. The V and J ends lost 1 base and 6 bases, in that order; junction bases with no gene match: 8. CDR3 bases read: TGCGCCAGCAGCCAAGGGCGACGACTAGCGACCAATGAG. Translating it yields CASSQGRRLATNE. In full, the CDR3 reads CASSQGRRLATNEQFF.

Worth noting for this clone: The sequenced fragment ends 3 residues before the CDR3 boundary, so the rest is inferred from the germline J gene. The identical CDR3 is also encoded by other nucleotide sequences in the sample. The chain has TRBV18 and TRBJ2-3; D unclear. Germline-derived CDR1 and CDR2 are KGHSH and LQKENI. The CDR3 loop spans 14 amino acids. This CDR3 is CASSPPSLQETQYF. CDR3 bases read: TGTGCCAGCTCACCACCGTCGTTACAAGAGACG. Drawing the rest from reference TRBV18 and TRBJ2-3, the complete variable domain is NAGVMQNPRHLVRRRGQEARLRCSPMKGHSHVYWYRQLPEEGLKFMVYLQKENIIDESGMPKERFSAEFPKEGPSILRIQQVVRGDSAAYFCASSPPSLQETQYFGPGTRLTVL.

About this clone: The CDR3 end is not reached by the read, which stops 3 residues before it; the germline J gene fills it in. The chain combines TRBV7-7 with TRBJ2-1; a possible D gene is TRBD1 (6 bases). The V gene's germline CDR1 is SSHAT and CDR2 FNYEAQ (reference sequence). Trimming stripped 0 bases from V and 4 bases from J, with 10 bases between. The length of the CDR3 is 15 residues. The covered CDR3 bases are TGTGCCAGCAGCTTAGCCAGGGGATCATACAATGAG. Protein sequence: CASSLARGSYNE. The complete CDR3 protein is CASSLARGSYNEQFF.

The covered CDR3 bases are TGTGCCAGTAGTACCGGGGAGACCTACGAG. Translating gives CASSTGETYE. The whole CDR3 reads CASSTGETYEQYF. V usage is TRBV19 and J usage is TRBJ2-7; D may be TRBD2 (5 bases). The read ends 3 residues early relative to the CDR3; the germline J gene fills the gap. Germline CDR1 LNHDA, CDR2 SQIVND (reference sequence). The V gene lost 4 bases and the J gene lost 2 bases, with 9 bases spanning the gap. The CDR3 loop spans 13 amino acids. Looking up the rest from reference TRBV19 and TRBJ2-7 gives the full variable domain: DGGITQSPKYLFRKEGQNVTLSCEQNLNHDAMYWYRQDPGQGLRLIYYSQIVNDFQKGDIAEGYSVSREKKESFPLTVTSAQKNPTAFYLCASSTGETYEQYFGPGTRLTVT.

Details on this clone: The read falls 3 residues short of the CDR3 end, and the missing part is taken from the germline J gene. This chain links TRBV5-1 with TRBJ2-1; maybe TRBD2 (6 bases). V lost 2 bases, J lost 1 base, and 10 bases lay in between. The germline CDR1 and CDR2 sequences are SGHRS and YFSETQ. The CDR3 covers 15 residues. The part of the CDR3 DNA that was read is TGCGCCAGCAGCTTAATGGGGGGTTCCTACAATGAG. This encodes CASSLMGGSYNE. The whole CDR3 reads CASSLMGGSYNEQFF.

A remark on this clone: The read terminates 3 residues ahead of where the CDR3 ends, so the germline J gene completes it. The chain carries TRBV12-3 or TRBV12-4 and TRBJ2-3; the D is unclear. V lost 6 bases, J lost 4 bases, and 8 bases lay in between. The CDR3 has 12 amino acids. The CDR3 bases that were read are TGTGCCAGCAGAACACGGGCAGATACG. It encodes CASRTRADT. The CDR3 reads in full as CASRTRADTQYF.

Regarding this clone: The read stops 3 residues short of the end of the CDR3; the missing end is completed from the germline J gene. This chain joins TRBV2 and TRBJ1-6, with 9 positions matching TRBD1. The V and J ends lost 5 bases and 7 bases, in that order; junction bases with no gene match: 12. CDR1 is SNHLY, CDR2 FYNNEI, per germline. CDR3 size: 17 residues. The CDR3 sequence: CASSTADRGSGNSPLHF. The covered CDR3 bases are TGTGCCAGCAGTACAGCGGACAGGGGCAGTGGGAATTCACCC. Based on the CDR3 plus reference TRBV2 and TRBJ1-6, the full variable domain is EPEVTQTPSHQVTQMGQEVILRCVPISNHLYFYWYRQILGQKVEFLVSFYNNEISEKSEIFDDQFSVERPDGSNFTLKIRSTKLEDSAMYFCASSTADRGSGNSPLHFGNGTRLTVT.

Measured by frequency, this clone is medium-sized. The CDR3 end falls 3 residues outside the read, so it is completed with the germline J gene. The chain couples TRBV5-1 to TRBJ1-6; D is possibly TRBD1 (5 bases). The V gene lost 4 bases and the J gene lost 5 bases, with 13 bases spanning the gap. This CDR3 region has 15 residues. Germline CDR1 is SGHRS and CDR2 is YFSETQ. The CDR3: CASSPTAGDNSPLHF. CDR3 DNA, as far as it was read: TGCGCCAGCAGCCCGACCGCGGGGGATAATTCACCC. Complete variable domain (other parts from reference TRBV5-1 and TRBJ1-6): KAGVTQTPRYLIKTRGQQVTLSCSPISGHRSVSWYQQTPGQGLQFLFEYFSETQRNKGNFPGRFSGRQFSNSRSEMNVSTLELGDSALYLCASSPTAGDNSPLHFGNGTRLTVT.

CDR3 loop: CASSLYLPGAGRGQETQYF. The covered CDR3 bases are TGTGCCAGCAGTTTATATTTACCTGGGGCAGGGCGAGGGCAAGAGACC. The gene calls are TRBV12-3 or TRBV12-4 and TRBJ2-5; TRBD1 or TRBD2 may be the D gene (5 bases each). The CDR3 end is not reached by the read, which stops 3 residues before it; the germline J gene fills it in. The V gene lost 2 bases and the J gene lost 2 bases, with 24 bases spanning the gap. The length of the CDR3 is 19 residues.

CDR3 region: CASSLTSGRERETQYF. The DNA read from the CDR3 is TGCGCCAGCAGCTTAACTAGCGGGAGGGAGCGGGAGACC. The rearrangement uses TRBV5-1 and TRBJ2-5; 13 bases are a match to TRBD2. From the germline J gene comes the end of the CDR3, since the read stops 3 residues before it. The V segment lost 2 bases and the J segment 5 bases; nucleotides outside the gene matches: 6. The CDR3 loop spans 16 amino acids. Germline lookup yields CDR1 SGHRS and CDR2 YFSETQ.

Incomplete CDR3 DNA: TGTGCCAGCAGTGACGCACAGGTTACCGGGGAG. Translated, it gives CASSDAQVTGE. The entire CDR3 reads CASSDAQVTGELFF. The chain employs TRBV6-1 and TRBJ2-2, with D possibly matching TRBD1 (5 bases). The read stops 3 residues short of the end of the CDR3; the missing end is completed from the germline J gene. Trimming pared 3 bases from V and 5 bases from J, leaving 10 bases between. This CDR3 region has 14 residues. Germline assignment: CDR1 MNHNS and CDR2 SASEGT.